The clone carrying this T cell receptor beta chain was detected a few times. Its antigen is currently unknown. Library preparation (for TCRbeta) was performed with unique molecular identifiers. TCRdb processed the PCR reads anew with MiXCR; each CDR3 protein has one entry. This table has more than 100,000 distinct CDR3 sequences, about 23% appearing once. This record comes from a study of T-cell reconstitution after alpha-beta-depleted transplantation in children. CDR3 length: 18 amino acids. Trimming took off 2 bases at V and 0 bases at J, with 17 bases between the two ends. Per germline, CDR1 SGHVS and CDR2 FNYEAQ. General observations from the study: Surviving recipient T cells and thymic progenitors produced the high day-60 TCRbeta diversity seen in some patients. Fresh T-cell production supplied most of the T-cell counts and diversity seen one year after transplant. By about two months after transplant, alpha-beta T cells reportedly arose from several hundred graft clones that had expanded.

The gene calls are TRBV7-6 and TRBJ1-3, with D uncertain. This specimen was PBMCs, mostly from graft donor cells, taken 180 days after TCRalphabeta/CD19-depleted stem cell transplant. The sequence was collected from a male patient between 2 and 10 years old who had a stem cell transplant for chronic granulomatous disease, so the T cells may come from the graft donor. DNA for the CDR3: TGTGCCAGCAGCTTAACCCCCCGGACGGTCACCTCTGGAAACACCATATATTTT. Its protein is CASSLTPRTVTSGNTIYF. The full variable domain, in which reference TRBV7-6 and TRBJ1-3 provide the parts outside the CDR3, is GAGVSQSPRYKVTKRGQDVALRCDPISGHVSLYWYRQALGQGPEFLTYFNYEAQQDKSGLPNDRFSAERPEGSISTLTIQRTEQRDSAMYRCASSLTPRTVTSGNTIYFGEGSWLTVV.